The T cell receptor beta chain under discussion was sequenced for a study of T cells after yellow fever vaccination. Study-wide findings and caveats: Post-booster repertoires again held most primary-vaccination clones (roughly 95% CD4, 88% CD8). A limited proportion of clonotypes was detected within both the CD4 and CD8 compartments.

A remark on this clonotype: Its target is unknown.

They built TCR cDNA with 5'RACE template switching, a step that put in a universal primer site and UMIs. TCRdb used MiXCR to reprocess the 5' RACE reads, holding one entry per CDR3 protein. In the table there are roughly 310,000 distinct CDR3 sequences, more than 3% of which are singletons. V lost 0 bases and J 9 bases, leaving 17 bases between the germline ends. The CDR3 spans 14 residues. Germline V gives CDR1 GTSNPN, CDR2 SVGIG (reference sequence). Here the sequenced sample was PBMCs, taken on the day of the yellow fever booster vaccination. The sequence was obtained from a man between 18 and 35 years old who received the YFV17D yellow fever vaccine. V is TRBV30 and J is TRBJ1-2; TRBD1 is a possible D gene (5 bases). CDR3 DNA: TGTGCCTGGAGTGTCCACGGTATCCAGGGCCGCTACACCTTC. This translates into CAWSVHGIQGRYTF. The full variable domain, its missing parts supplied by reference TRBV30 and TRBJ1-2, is SQTIHQWPATLVQPVGSPLSLECTVEGTSNPNLYWYRQAAGRGLQLLFYSVGIGQISSEVPQNLSASRPQDRQFILSSKKLLLSDSGFYLCAWSVHGIQGRYTFGSGTRLTVV.